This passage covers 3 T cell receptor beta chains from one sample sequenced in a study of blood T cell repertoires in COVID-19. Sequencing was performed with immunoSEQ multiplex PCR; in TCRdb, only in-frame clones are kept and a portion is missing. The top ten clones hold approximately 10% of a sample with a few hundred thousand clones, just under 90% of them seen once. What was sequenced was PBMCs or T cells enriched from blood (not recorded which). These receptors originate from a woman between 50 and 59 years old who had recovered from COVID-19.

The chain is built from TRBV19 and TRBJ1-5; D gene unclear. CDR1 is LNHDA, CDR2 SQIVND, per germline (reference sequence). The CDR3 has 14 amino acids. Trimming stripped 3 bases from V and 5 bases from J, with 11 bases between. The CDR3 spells CASSISGMDQPQHF. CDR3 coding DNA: TGTGCCAGTAGTATTTCAGGTATGGATCAGCCCCAGCATTTT. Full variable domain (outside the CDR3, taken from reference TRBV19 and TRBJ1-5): DGGITQSPKYLFRKEGQNVTLSCEQNLNHDAMYWYRQDPGQGLRLIYYSQIVNDFQKGDIAEGYSVSREKKESFPLTVTSAQKNPTAFYLCASSISGMDQPQHFGDGTRLSIL.

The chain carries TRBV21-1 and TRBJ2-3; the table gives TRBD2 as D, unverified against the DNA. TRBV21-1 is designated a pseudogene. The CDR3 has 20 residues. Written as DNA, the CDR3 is TGTGCCAGCAGCACACGGAGACTCAATTCTAGGTGTCCTGGCACAGATACGCAGTATTTT. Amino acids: CASSTRRLNSRCPGTDTQYF.

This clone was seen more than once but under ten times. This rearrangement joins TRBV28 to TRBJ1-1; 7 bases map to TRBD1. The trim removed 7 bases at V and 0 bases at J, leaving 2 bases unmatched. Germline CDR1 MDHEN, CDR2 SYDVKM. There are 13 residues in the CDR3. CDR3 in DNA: TGTGCCAGCACAGGGGGACTGAACACTGAAGCTTTCTTT. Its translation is CASTGGLNTEAFF.